These 20 T cell receptor beta chains share one sample of origin, sequenced in a study of CD8+CD57+ T cells in acquired aplastic anemia. Whoever was chosen for sequencing had shown CD8+CD57+ cell expansion by flow cytometry. Genomic DNA served as template for TCR beta VDJ and CDR3 profiling. TCRdb processed the reads anew with MiXCR; each CDR3 protein has one entry. The top ten hold 60% to 80% of the sample, which has roughly 98,000 distinct CDR3 sequences, roughly two thirds seen once. The specimen sequenced was sorted CD4+, CD8+, or CD8+CD57+ T cells (not recorded which) from PBMCs. These receptors were taken from a human donor with aplastic anemia.

The sample holds one count of this clonotype. The chain uses TRBV5-4 and TRBJ2-7; D is unclear. Trimming took 0 bases from V and 0 from J, leaving 7 bases between them. Germline V gene data show CDR1 as SGHNT and CDR2 as YYREEE (reference sequence). CDR3 size: 14 residues. CDR3 DNA: TGTGCCAGCAGCTTGGACAGCCTCTCCTACGAGCAGTACTTC. It specifies CASSLDSLSYEQYF. Full variable domain (rest looked up from reference TRBV5-4 and TRBJ2-7): ETGVTQSPTHLIKTRGQQVTLRCSSQSGHNTVSWYQQALGQGPQFIFQYYREEENGRGNFPPRFSGLQFPNYSSELNVNALELDDSALYLCASSLDSLSYEQYFGPGTRLTVT.

The rearrangement links TRBV29-1 to TRBJ1-1, with 7 nucleotides matching TRBD1. The ends lost 6 bases at V and 7 bases at J; junction bases unmatched: 2. Germline V gives CDR1 SQVTM, CDR2 ANQGSEA. The CDR3 contains 10 residues. The CDR3 bases are TGCAGCGTACGGGACAGTGAAGCTTTCTTT. Its translation is CSVRDSEAFF.

V and J are TRBV24-1 and TRBJ1-5; D may be TRBD1 (6 bases). The V end was cut by 6 bases, the J end by 5 bases, with 7 bases between. CDR1 is KGHDR, CDR2 SFDVKD, per germline. This CDR3 is built from 12 residues. In nucleotides, the CDR3 is TGTGCCACCAGTAAGGGGGATCAGCCCCAGCATTTT. This codes for CATSKGDQPQHF.

V usage is TRBV19 and J usage is TRBJ2-3; D unresolved. The CDR3 spans 12 residues. The germline CDR1 and CDR2 sequences are LNHDA and SQIVND (reference sequence). V lost 6 bases, J lost 4 bases, and 8 bases lay in between. The chain's CDR3 is CASSRSPDTQYF. CDR3 in DNA: TGTGCCAGTAGCCGTTCCCCAGATACGCAGTATTTT.

This clonotype came up once. The gene calls are TRBV19 and TRBJ2-6; D remains ambiguous. Per the germline V gene, CDR1 is LNHDA and CDR2 is SQIVND (reference sequence). Trimming removed 5 bases from V and 4 bases from J, with 9 bases in between. The CDR3 has 14 amino acids. The CDR3 nucleotides read TGTGCCAGTAGTGACCGTTCCGGGGCCAACGTCCTGACTTTC. It codes for CASSDRSGANVLTF. Using reference TRBV19 and TRBJ2-6 for the parts outside the CDR3, the full variable domain is DGGITQSPKYLFRKEGQNVTLSCEQNLNHDAMYWYRQDPGQGLRLIYYSQIVNDFQKGDIAEGYSVSREKKESFPLTVTSAQKNPTAFYLCASSDRSGANVLTFGAGSRLTVL.

The gene calls are TRBV2 and TRBJ1-2, with D possibly matching TRBD1 (5 bases). The CDR3 has 11 residues. Germline V gene sequence: CDR1 SNHLY, CDR2 FYNNEI. Trimming took off 4 bases at V and 7 bases at J, with 7 bases between the two ends. The CDR3 DNA reads as TGTGCCAGCAGTGTCGGGGCTGGCTACACCTTC. Protein sequence: CASSVGAGYTF.

The V gene is TRBV24-1, the J gene TRBJ2-1, with TRBD2 matching over 7 bases. CDR1 KGHDR and CDR2 SFDVKD come from the germline V gene. The CDR3 length is 15 residues. The V and J ends lost 6 bases and 3 bases, in that order; junction bases with no gene match: 7. CDR3 sequence: CATSPSAGYYNEQFF. The CDR3 DNA is TGTGCCACCAGTCCGTCAGCGGGGTACTACAATGAGCAGTTCTTC.

This clonotype came up once. The chain couples TRBV19 to TRBJ2-2, with D possibly being TRBD1 (6 bases). Germline lookup yields CDR1 LNHDA and CDR2 SQIVND (reference sequence). V lost 7 bases and J 1 base, leaving 10 bases between the germline ends. The CDR3 totals 14 residues. CDR3 sequence (DNA): TGTGCCAGTAACGTGGGACAGAACACCGGGGAGCTGTTTTTT. Translation: CASNVGQNTGELFF.

On this clonotype: Relative to the germline gene, one junction end is altered; a read error may explain this. For the CDR3, the DNA is TGTGCCAGCAGTGTGTTAGGGAACACCGGGGAGCTGTTTTTT. This codes for CASSVLGNTGELFF. This chain joins TRBV24-1 and TRBJ2-2; no clear D. The CDR3 is made up of 14 amino acids. The germline CDR1 and CDR2 sequences are KGHDR and SFDVKD.

In its sample, this clonotype was seen many times. This chain connects TRBV9 to TRBJ2-1; the D gene is possibly TRBD2 (6 bases). Trimming removed 0 bases at V and 4 bases at J, with 11 bases between. Germline CDR1 SGDLS, CDR2 YYNGEE. CDR3 size: 15 residues. The CDR3 DNA is TGTGCCAGCAGCGTAGCGGAGGGCGCGTACAATGAGCAGTTCTTC. Amino acid sequence: CASSVAEGAYNEQFF. Full variable domain (missing parts from reference TRBV9 and TRBJ2-1): DSGVTQTPKHLITATGQRVTLRCSPRSGDLSVYWYQQSLDQGLQFLIQYYNGEERAKGNILERFSAQQFPDLHSELNLSSLELGDSALYFCASSVAEGAYNEQFFGPGTRLTVL.

CDR3 nucleotides: TGCAGTGCTACCAGACAGCTACCCTACGAGCAGTACTTC. Amino acids: CSATRQLPYEQYF. The rearrangement joins TRBV20-1 to TRBJ2-7, with D maybe TRBD1 (5 bases). The germline CDR1 and CDR2 sequences are DFQATT and SNEGSKA (reference sequence). Trimming took off 4 bases at V and 2 bases at J, with 12 bases between the two ends. The CDR3 covers 13 residues.

This rearrangement joins TRBV14 to TRBJ2-5; no firm D call. V lost 5 bases and J lost 8, with 9 bases in between. This CDR3 has 11 residues. CDR1 and CDR2 from the germline V gene are SGHDN and FVKESK. DNA for the CDR3: TGTGCCAGCAGCTATGAGAGAACCCAGTACTTC. It is translated as CASSYERTQYF.

The chain links TRBV19 to TRBJ2-7; no reliable D call. The germline V and J ends were trimmed by 2 bases and 2 bases, with 7 bases remaining between them. CDR3 size: 13 residues. Germline CDR1 is LNHDA and CDR2 is SQIVND (reference sequence). CDR3 bases: TGTGCCAGTAGTATAAGTCGGGCCTACGAGCAGTACTTC. It yields the protein CASSISRAYEQYF.

There are many counts of this clonotype. The rearrangement uses TRBV6-2 or TRBV6-3 and TRBJ2-5; D is ambiguous. The ends were cut back, 2 bases at V and 5 bases at J, with 12 bases in the middle. Germline V lookup: CDR1 MNHEY, CDR2 SVGEGT. The CDR3 is made up of 14 amino acids. The CDR3 reads CASSYDGRRETQYF. The CDR3 bases are TGTGCCAGCAGTTACGACGGTCGACGGGAGACCCAGTACTTC.

This CDR3 is CSARGPSGIYEQYF. The CDR3 DNA follows: TGCAGTGCTCGGGGGCCTAGCGGGATCTACGAGCAGTACTTC. The V call is TRBV20-1, the J call TRBJ2-7; 9 nucleotides line up with TRBD2. Trimming cost V 5 bases and J 3 bases; bases outside gene matches: 8. CDR1 is DFQATT and CDR2 is SNEGSKA in the germline V gene (reference sequence). There are 14 residues in the CDR3.

The rearrangement links TRBV2 to TRBJ2-2; D remains ambiguous. From germline, CDR1 is SNHLY and CDR2 FYNNEI. CDR3 length: 15 residues. Trimming pared 7 bases from V and 0 bases from J, leaving 12 bases between. CDR3 region: CASIQTRSNTGELFF. The CDR3 nucleotides read TGTGCCAGCATTCAGACCAGATCGAACACCGGGGAGCTGTTTTTT.

The chain is built from TRBV29-1 and TRBJ1-1, with a tentative D call TRBD1 (6 bases). The CDR3 contains 11 residues. Germline V gene lookup returns CDR1 SQVTM and CDR2 ANQGSEA. Trimming shortened V by 6 bases and J by 5 bases, and 10 bases separated the two germline ends. The CDR3 sequence is CSVGRGTEAFF. The CDR3 DNA sequence: TGCAGCGTCGGCAGGGGAACTGAAGCTTTCTTT.

This chain links TRBV27 with TRBJ1-2; 10 nucleotides match TRBD1. V lost 3 bases and J lost 7; bases outside the gene matches: 8. This CDR3 has 15 amino acids. CDR1 and CDR2 (germline): MNHEY, SMNVEV (reference sequence). CDR3 nucleotide sequence: TGTGCCAGCAGTTTGGGACAGGGGACCTTGCGTGGCTACACCTTC. Translating it yields CASSLGQGTLRGYTF.

Regarding this clonotype: One end of the junction varies from germline; a read error may be responsible. This chain connects TRBV24-1 to TRBJ2-5; a possible D gene is TRBD2 (5 bases). The CDR3 contains 14 residues. Germline CDR1 KGHDR, CDR2 SFDVKD. The CDR3 DNA follows: TGTGCCACCAGTGATCCACTAGAAACGGAGACCCTGTACTTC. This codes for CATSDPLETETLYF.

J is TRBJ1-2 and V is TRBV4-3, with 8 bases fitting TRBD1. The V segment lost 0 bases and the J segment 7 bases; nucleotides outside the gene matches: 7. This CDR3 is built from 15 residues. Germline assignment: CDR1 LGHNA and CDR2 YSLEER. CDR3 DNA: TGCGCCAGCAGCCAAGACTACAGGGGGGTGGGTGGCTACACCTTC. Translated, it gives CASSQDYRGVGGYTF.